This TCR beta chain was observed in a study of Graves' ophthalmopathy and Graves' hyperthyroidism. Hyperthyroidism in these 18- to 65-year-old patients was newly diagnosed, lasting under 2 months. Patients with other autoimmune diseases, uncontrolled infections, pregnancy or lactation were excluded. This clonotype was seen repeatedly, ten times or more. No antigen is known for it. TCR beta CDR3 amplification used RNA transcripts. HTBI primers were used in a first-round RT-PCR, which preceded a second-round multiplex PCR. MiXCR, applied by TCRdb to the multiplex PCR reads, yields one record per CDR3 protein. Among roughly 400,000 distinct CDR3 sequences listed, approximately 15% were seen once. Overall study findings and caveats: Ophthalmopathy progression was predicted with under 71% sensitivity and approximately 72% specificity.

CDR3 length: 16 amino acids. J lost 2 bases, V lost 6 bases, and 12 bases had no gene match. Germline V gives CDR1 MNHNS, CDR2 SASEGT. The chain couples TRBV6-1 to TRBJ1-2, with 7 positions matching TRBD1. The sequence was obtained from a woman between 18 and 30 years old with stable Graves' hyperthyroidism. Input material: peripheral blood. CDR3 sequence: CASSVTKDRANYGYTF. The CDR3, as DNA: TGTGCCAGCAGCGTCACTAAAGACAGGGCGAACTATGGCTACACCTTC.